What follows is one T cell receptor (beta chain) and its context. What it binds is unknown. The data stem from a study of identical twins. TCRdb reanalysed the 5' RACE reads using MiXCR and keeps one entry per CDR3 protein. The table has 1.5 million to 2 million distinct CDR3 sequences, roughly 35% seen once. Study-level results: The more abundant beta clonotypes in cord blood had fewer insertions, and memory repertoires did not show this.

There are 18 residues in the CDR3. Per the germline V gene, CDR1 is LGHNA and CDR2 is YNFKEQ. V was shortened by 2 bases and J by 2 bases, with 20 bases between the two germline ends. The chain uses TRBV4-2 and TRBJ2-3; D perhaps matches TRBD2 (6 bases). This TCR came from a newborn girl in good health. The specimen sequenced was cord blood. CDR3 sequence (DNA): TGTGCCAGCAGCCAACGGCCCACTGGCGGGGAACCCACAGATACGCAGTATTTT. This sequence encodes CASSQRPTGGEPTDTQYF.